Below are 17 T cell receptor beta chains sequenced from a single sample in a study of graft-versus-host responses after intestinal transplantation. These TCRs are of unknown antigen specificity. Sequenced by immunoSEQ multiplex PCR; TCRdb stores in-frame clones only, minus some. The sample lists about 120,000 clones, approximately 95% seen once, with roughly 0.12% in the top ten. The sequenced sample was unstimulated CD4+ T cells sorted from spleen or lymph node cells, obtained before intestinal transplant. These receptors came from a human donor who received an intestinal transplant.

The chain links TRBV28 to TRBJ2-2; maybe TRBD2 (6 bases). Germline lookup yields CDR1 MDHEN and CDR2 SYDVKM. The CDR3 totals 15 residues. V shed 6 bases and J shed 0 bases, with 11 bases lying between them. The CDR3 spells CASSPLAPNTGELFF. In DNA, the CDR3 is TGTGCCAGCAGCCCTCTAGCGCCGAACACCGGGGAGCTGTTTTTT.

This sequence joins TRBV27 and TRBJ2-7, with D perhaps matching TRBD2 (5 bases). V was shortened by 2 bases and J by 4 bases, with 12 bases between the two germline ends. The CDR3 is made up of 14 amino acids. Looked up from germline, CDR1 is MNHEY and CDR2 is SMNVEV (reference sequence). The DNA of the CDR3 is TGTGCCAGCAGTTTAAATGGACTCCCTTACGAGCAGTACTTC. It codes for CASSLNGLPYEQYF.

CDR3: CASDRAYGEKLFF. CDR3 bases: TGCGCCAGCGACAGGGCCTACGGAGAAAAACTGTTTTTT. The chain uses TRBV5-1 and TRBJ1-4, with 7 nucleotides matching TRBD1. The germline CDR1 and CDR2 sequences are SGHRS and YFSETQ. V shed 7 bases, J shed 8 bases, and the junction held 8 bases outside the gene matches. The CDR3 spans 13 residues.

As DNA, the CDR3 is TGTGCCTGGAGTGTACTACTTGACAGGCACTCTGGAAACACCATATATTTT. Protein sequence: CAWSVLLDRHSGNTIYF. This chain links TRBV30 with TRBJ1-3, with a weak D call TRBD1 (6 bases). The V and J ends lost 0 bases and 0 bases respectively, with 15 bases between them. The CDR3 runs to 17 residues. Germline CDR1 and CDR2: GTSNPN and SVGIG (reference sequence).

The chain is built from TRBV11-2 and TRBJ2-7; D gene uncertain. CDR1 is SGHAT and CDR2 is FQNNGV in the germline V gene. This CDR3 has 14 residues. V dropped 0 bases and J dropped 1 base, with 7 bases sitting between them. The CDR3, as DNA: TGTGCCAGCAGCTTAGACCGCGGATCCTACGAGCAGTACTTC. Translation gives CASSLDRGSYEQYF.

The CDR3 sequence is CSVPGLAGVKGLRNEQFF. The CDR3 DNA reads as TGCAGCGTTCCCGGACTAGCGGGAGTAAAAGGCCTTAGAAATGAGCAGTTCTTC. The V gene is TRBV29-1, the J gene TRBJ2-1; 13 bases are shared with TRBD2. This CDR3 region has 18 residues. Germline assignment: CDR1 SQVTM and CDR2 ANQGSEA. V lost 5 bases to trimming and J lost 7 bases; unmatched junction nucleotides: 17.

The V and J genes are TRBV5-1 and TRBJ2-1, with TRBD1 matching over 9 bases. Germline loops: CDR1 SGHRS, CDR2 YFSETQ. The CDR3 loop spans 14 amino acids. Germline trimming cut 8 bases from V and 6 bases from J; bases unmatched to any gene: 9. The CDR3: CASSVGQGGNEQFF. The CDR3 DNA is TGCGCCAGTTCGGTGGGACAGGGTGGCAATGAGCAGTTCTTC.

This clone turned up a few times. The J gene is TRBJ2-7, the V gene TRBV5-1; 11 bases map to TRBD2. The CDR3 is 15 residues long. The V and J ends lost 1 base and 0 bases, in that order; junction bases with no gene match: 0. CDR1 is SGHRS, CDR2 YFSETQ, per germline. CDR3 protein: CASSLLAGGSYEQYF. DNA of the CDR3: TGCGCCAGCAGCTTGCTAGCGGGAGGCTCCTACGAGCAGTACTTC.

This chain joins TRBV6-5 and TRBJ2-7, with a possible D match to TRBD1 (6 bases). Germline V gene data show CDR1 as MNHEY and CDR2 as SVGAGI. V shed 6 bases and J shed 4 bases, with 7 bases lying between them. The CDR3 is made up of 11 amino acids. The CDR3 loop is CASSTGYEQYF. In DNA form, the CDR3 reads TGTGCCAGCAGCACAGGGTACGAGCAGTACTTC.

This clone appeared once. The chain couples TRBV7-8 to TRBJ2-1; D remains ambiguous. The CDR3 loop spans 14 amino acids. Trimming shortened V by 3 bases and J by 0 bases, and 6 bases separated the two germline ends. The germline CDR1 and CDR2 sequences are SGHVS and FQNEAQ. CDR3: CASSFLISYNEQFF. The DNA of the CDR3 is TGTGCCAGCAGCTTTCTAATCTCCTACAATGAGCAGTTCTTC.

The chain links TRBV19 to TRBJ2-7, with D maybe TRBD1 (6 bases). The CDR3 is 15 amino acids. Germline values: CDR1 LNHDA, CDR2 SQIVND (reference sequence). Deletions cut 1 base from V and 2 bases from J, with 12 bases between. The CDR3, as DNA: TGTGCCAGTAGTATAGGGTTCCGGGACACCTACGAGCAGTACTTC. This sequence encodes CASSIGFRDTYEQYF. The whole variable domain, remainder taken from reference TRBV19 and TRBJ2-7, is DGGITQSPKYLFRKEGQNVTLSCEQNLNHDAMYWYRQDPGQGLRLIYYSQIVNDFQKGDIAEGYSVSREKKESFPLTVTSAQKNPTAFYLCASSIGFRDTYEQYFGPGTRLTVT.

The chain employs TRBV5-4 and TRBJ2-5; 10 nucleotides match TRBD2. Germline V gene lookup returns CDR1 SGHNT and CDR2 YYREEE (reference sequence). The V and J ends lost 3 bases and 4 bases, in that order; junction bases with no gene match: 9. CDR3 length equals 16 residues. The CDR3 DNA is TGTGCCAGCAGCTCGAGTCTAGCGGGAGTTGGAGAGACCCAGTACTTC. Translated: CASSSSLAGVGETQYF.

The table lists this clone with a count of one. The V call is TRBV6-1, the J call TRBJ1-2; D possibly corresponds to TRBD1 (6 bases). CDR1 and CDR2 (germline): MNHNS, SASEGT. CDR3 size: 13 residues. Trimming took 5 bases from V and 2 from J, leaving 9 bases between them. Written as DNA, the CDR3 is TGTGCCAGCAGTAGCCAGGGGAACTATGGCTACACCTTC. Translation: CASSSQGNYGYTF.

The chain employs TRBV27 and TRBJ2-6; D is unresolved. This CDR3 is built from 16 residues. Trimming left V 2 bases short and J 0 bases short, with 8 bases between. In germline, CDR1 is MNHEY, CDR2 SMNVEV (reference sequence). For the CDR3, the DNA is TGTGCCAGCAGTTTAGCGGTCCGCTCTGGGGCCAACGTCCTGACTTTC. Protein product: CASSLAVRSGANVLTF.

The V gene is TRBV29-1, the J gene TRBJ2-7; 7 positions agree with TRBD1. The V segment lost 7 bases and the J segment 2 bases; nucleotides outside the gene matches: 8. Germline V lookup: CDR1 SQVTM, CDR2 ANQGSEA. The CDR3 spans 13 residues. The CDR3 region has the DNA TGCAGCGCTGGGACAGCTTTAACCTACGAGCAGTACTTC. Its protein is CSAGTALTYEQYF.

The gene calls are TRBV10-3 and TRBJ2-7, with D uncertain. The V gene's germline CDR1 is ENHRY and CDR2 SYGVKD. The CDR3 totals 12 residues. Trimming cost V 5 bases and J 3 bases, with 8 bases left between them. The CDR3, as DNA: TGTGCCATCAGTCCCCTCGGCTACGAGCAGTACTTC. Protein sequence: CAISPLGYEQYF.

The chain links TRBV6-4 to TRBJ1-5; no reliable D call. V lost 2 bases and J lost 6, with 11 bases in between. Looked up from germline, CDR1 is MRHNA and CDR2 is SNTAGT. The CDR3 totals 14 residues. CDR3 bases: TGTGCCAGCAGTGACCCACCTGCCATTCAGCCCCAGCATTTT. The encoded protein is CASSDPPAIQPQHF.